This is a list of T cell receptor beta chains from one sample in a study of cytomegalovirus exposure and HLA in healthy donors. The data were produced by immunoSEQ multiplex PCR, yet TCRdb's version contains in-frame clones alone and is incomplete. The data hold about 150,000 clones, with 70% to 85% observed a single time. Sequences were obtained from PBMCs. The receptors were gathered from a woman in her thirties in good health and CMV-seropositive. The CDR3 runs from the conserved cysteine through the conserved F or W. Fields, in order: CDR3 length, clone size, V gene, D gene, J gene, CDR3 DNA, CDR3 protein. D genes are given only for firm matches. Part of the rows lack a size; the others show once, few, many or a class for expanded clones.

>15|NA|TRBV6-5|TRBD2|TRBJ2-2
TGTGCCAGCAGTCGGACTAGCATCGGTGCCGGGGAGCTGTTTTTT
CASSRTSIGAGELFF
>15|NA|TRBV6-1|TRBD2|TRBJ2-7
TGTGCCAGCAGAGGAGCGGGAGGGTCCTCCTACGAGCAGTACTTC
CASRGAGGSSYEQYF
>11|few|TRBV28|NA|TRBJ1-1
TGTGCCAGCAGTTTGTCCGAGGGAGCTTTCTTT
CASSLSEGAFF
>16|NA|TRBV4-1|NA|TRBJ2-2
TGCGCCAGCAGCCAAGAAGTTAGCCCGAACACCGGGGAGCTGTTTTTT
CASSQEVSPNTGELFF
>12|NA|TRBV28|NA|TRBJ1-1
TGTGCCAGCAGAACACCGAACACTGAAGCTTTCTTT
CASRTPNTEAFF
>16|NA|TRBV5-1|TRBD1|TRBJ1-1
TGCGCCAGCAGCTCTGCTATGACAGGGGGCGGTACTGAAGCTTTCTTT
CASSSAMTGGGTEAFF
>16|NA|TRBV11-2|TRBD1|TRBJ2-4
TGTGCCAGCAGCCCCAGACAGGGGCTGGCCAAAAACATTCAGTACTTC
CASSPRQGLAKNIQYF
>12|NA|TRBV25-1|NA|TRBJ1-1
TGTGCCAGCATGTCTCAGGGCAGATGGGCTTTCTTT
CASMSQGRWAFF
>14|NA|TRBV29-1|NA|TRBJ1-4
TGCAGCGTTGGGGGGGGACTTGCTAATGAAAAACTGTTTTTT
CSVGGGLANEKLFF
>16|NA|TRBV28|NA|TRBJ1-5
TGTGCCAGCAGTTCCCACCCTGGGCGGGGGCTAGAGCCCCAGCATTTT
CASSSHPGRGLEPQHF
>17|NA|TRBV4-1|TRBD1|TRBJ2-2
TGCGCCAGCAGCCAACCGGGACAGGAGGTCTTCACCGGGGAGCTGTTTTTT
CASSQPGQEVFTGELFF
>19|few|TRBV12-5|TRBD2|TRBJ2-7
TGTGCTAGTGGTTTGGCGACCGGGACTAGCGGGAGCGTATCCTACGAGCAGTACTTC
CASGLATGTSGSVSYEQYF
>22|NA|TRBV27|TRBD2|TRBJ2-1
TGTGCCAGCAGACGAGGGACTAGCGGAGTTGGTTCCAGTGAGTTGGTTTACAATGAGCAGTTCTTC
CASRRGTSGVGSSELVYNEQFF
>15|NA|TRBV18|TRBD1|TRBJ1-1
TGTGCCAGCTCACCCCGACAGGGGGTCAACACTGAAGCTTTCTTT
CASSPRQGVNTEAFF
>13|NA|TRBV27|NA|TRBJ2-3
TGTGCCAGCAGCCCCCTCCGCACAGATACGCAGTATTTT
CASSPLRTDTQYF
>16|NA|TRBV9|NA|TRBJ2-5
TGTGCCAGCAGCGTAGGTGGGGGCGCGGTCCAAGAGACCCAGTACTTC
CASSVGGGAVQETQYF
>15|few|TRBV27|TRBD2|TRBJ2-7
TGTGCCAGCAGTCCCGGGGCTAGCGGTATCTACGAGCAGTACTTC
CASSPGASGIYEQYF
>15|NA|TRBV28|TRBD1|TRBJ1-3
TGTGCCAGCAGTTTAGGGGACAGGGGGTTAAACACCATATATTTT
CASSLGDRGLNTIYF
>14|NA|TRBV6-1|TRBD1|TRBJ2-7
TGTGCCAGCAGTGGACCGGACAGGGCCTACGAGCAGTACTTC
CASSGPDRAYEQYF
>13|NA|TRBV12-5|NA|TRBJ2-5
TGTGCTAGTGGTTTGGCCCAGGGTAATGAGCAGTACTTC
CASGLAQGNEQYF
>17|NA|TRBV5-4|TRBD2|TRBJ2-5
TGTGCCAGCAGCTTAGGGATAGCGGGGGGGACGGGGGAGACCCAGTACTTC
CASSLGIAGGTGETQYF
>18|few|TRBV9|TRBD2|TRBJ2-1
TGTGCCAGCAGCGCTACCGGGACTAGCGGGTTTATTTACAATGAGCAGTTCTTC
CASSATGTSGFIYNEQFF
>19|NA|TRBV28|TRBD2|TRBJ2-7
TGTGCCAGCAAACCCCCCGGGGGGCGACTAGCGCGTGGGGGGTACGAGCAGTACTTC
CASKPPGGRLARGGYEQYF
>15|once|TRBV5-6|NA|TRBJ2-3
TGTGCCAGCAGCTTCAGACCCTACAGAGGGGATACGCAGTATTTT
CASSFRPYRGDTQYF
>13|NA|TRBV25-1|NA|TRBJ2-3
TGTGCCAGCAGTGAACCCGTCACAGATACGCAGTATTTT
CASSEPVTDTQYF
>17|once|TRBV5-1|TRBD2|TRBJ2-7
TGCGCCAGCAGCTTGGAACTAGCGGGGGGGGTCCGCTACGAGCAGTACTTC
CASSLELAGGVRYEQYF
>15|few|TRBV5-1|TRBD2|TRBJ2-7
TGCGCCAGCAGCCTCGGTGGGGGGGTCTCCTACGAGCAGTACTTC
CASSLGGGVSYEQYF
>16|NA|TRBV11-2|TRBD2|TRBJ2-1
TGTGCCAGCAGTTTCCCGGGACTAGCGGGACCTAATGAGCAGTTCTTC
CASSFPGLAGPNEQFF
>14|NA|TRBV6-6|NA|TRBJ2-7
TGTGCCAGCAGTTACTCTGGCGGAACCTACGAGCAGTACTTC
CASSYSGGTYEQYF
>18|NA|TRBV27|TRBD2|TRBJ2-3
TGTGCCAGCAGTTTCGGCCTAGCGGGAGGGAGCAGCACAGATACGCAGTATTTT
CASSFGLAGGSSTDTQYF
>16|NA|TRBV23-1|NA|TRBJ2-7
TGCGCCAGCAGCCGCGGTCTACAGGGGAGGTCCTACGAGCAGTACTTC
CASSRGLQGRSYEQYF
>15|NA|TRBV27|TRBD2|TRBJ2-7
TGTGCCAGCAGTTTAGGGACTAGCGGTTCCTACGAGCAGTACTTC
CASSLGTSGSYEQYF
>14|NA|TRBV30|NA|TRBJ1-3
TGTGCCTGGTTGCGGGCAGTCTCTGGAAACACCATATATTTT
CAWLRAVSGNTIYF
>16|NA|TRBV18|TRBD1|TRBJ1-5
TGTGCCAGCTCACCGCTACGGGACAGGGACAATCAGCCCCAGCATTTT
CASSPLRDRDNQPQHF
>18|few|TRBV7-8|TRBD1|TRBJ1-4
TGTGCCAGCAGCGGACGACTGGGACAGGGCCTCTTTGATGAAAAACTGTTTTTT
CASSGRLGQGLFDEKLFF
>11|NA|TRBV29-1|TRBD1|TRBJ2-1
TGCAGCGTTGCCGGGACAGGGGGCATGATCTTC
CSVAGTGGMIF
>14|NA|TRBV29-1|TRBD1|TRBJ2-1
TGCAGCGTTGAAGATTTGGGACAGGGAAATGAGCAGTTCTTC
CSVEDLGQGNEQFF
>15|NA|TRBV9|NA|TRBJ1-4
TGTGCCAGCAGCACCCAGGGAGGAACTAATGAAAAACTGTTTTTT
CASSTQGGTNEKLFF
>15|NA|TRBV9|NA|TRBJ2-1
TGTGCCAGCAGCGTGAGGCAGGGCAGCTACAATGAGCAGTTCTTC
CASSVRQGSYNEQFF
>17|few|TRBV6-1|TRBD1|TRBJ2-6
TGTGCCAGCAGTGAAGATGCAGGGGGCTCTGGGGCCAACGTCCTGACTTTC
CASSEDAGGSGANVLTF
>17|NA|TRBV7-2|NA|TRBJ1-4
TGTGCCAGCAGCTTAGACCGTCAGGGGACAACTAATGAAAAACTGTTTTTT
CASSLDRQGTTNEKLFF
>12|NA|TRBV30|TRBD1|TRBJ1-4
TGTGCCTGGGACAGGGGAGAGGAAAAACTGTTTTTT
CAWDRGEEKLFF
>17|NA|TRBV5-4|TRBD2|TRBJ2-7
TGTGCCAGCAGCTTGGAGCTAGCGGGAGGGGCCTCCTACGAGCAGTACTTC
CASSLELAGGASYEQYF
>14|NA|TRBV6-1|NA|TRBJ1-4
TGTGCCAGCACCCCTACAGGTGGAGTTGAAAAACTGTTTTTT
CASTPTGGVEKLFF
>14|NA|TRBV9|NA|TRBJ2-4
TGTGCCAGCAGCGTAGGGTCAGGGCTTGGCATTCAGTACTTC
CASSVGSGLGIQYF
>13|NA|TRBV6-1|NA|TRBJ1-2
TGTGCCAGCAGTGATCGGGACATCTATGGCTACACCTTC
CASSDRDIYGYTF
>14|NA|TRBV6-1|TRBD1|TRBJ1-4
TGTGCCAGCAGGAAGGACAGGGATAATGAAAAACTGTTTTTT
CASRKDRDNEKLFF
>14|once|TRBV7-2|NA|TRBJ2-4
TGTGCCAGCAGCTTAGCGGAAGCGAAAAACATTCAGTACTTC
CASSLAEAKNIQYF
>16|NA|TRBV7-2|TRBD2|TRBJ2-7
TGTGCCAGCAGCTTAGGTGGCGGGAGGGCTGCCTACGAGCAGTACTTC
CASSLGGGRAAYEQYF
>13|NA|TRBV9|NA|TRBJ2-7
TGTGCCAGCAGCGTATGGGCAGGGGACGAGCAGTACTTC
CASSVWAGDEQYF
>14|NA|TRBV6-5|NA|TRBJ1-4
TGTGCCAGCAGTGAAGTATGGGGCGTAGAAAAACTGTTTTTT
CASSEVWGVEKLFF
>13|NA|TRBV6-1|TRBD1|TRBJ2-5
TGTGCCAGCAGCCCTCGGCTCGACAGGGGGCGGAACTTC
CASSPRLDRGRNF
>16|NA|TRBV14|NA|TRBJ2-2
TGTGCCAGCAGCCAAGACTCACCTATCCACACCGGGGAGCTGTTTTTT
CASSQDSPIHTGELFF
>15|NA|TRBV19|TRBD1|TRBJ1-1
TGTGCCAGTATGAGGGACAGGGGGCGCGGCACTGAAGCTTTCTTT
CASMRDRGRGTEAFF
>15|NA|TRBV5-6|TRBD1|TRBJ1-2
TGTGCCAGCAGCGTAGAACAGGGGGCAGGCTATGGCTACACCTTC
CASSVEQGAGYGYTF
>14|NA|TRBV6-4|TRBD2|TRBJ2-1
TGTGCCAGCAGTGAGGTACTAGCGGGGGCTGAGCAGTTCTTC
CASSEVLAGAEQFF
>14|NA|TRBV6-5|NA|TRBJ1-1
TGTGCCAGCAGTTACTCCGGGTTGAACACTGAAGCTTTCTTT
CASSYSGLNTEAFF
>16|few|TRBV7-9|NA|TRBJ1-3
TGTGCCAGCAGCTTAGCGCAGGGTTACTCTGGAAACACCATATATTTT
CASSLAQGYSGNTIYF
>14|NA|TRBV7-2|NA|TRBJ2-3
TGTGCCAGCAGCTTAGCGCTTTCCGAGGATACGCAGTATTTT
CASSLALSEDTQYF
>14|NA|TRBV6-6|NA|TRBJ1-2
TGTGCCAGCAGTTACGGGGAGGGCAACTATGGCTACACCTTC
CASSYGEGNYGYTF